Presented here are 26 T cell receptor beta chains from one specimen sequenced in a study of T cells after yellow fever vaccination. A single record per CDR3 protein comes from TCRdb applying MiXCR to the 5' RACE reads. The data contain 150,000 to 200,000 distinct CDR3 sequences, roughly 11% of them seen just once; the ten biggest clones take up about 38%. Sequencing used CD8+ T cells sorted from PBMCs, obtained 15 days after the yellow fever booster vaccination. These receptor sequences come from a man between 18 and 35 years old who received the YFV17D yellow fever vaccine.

The CDR3 DNA follows: TGTGCCAGCTGTCCGACTAGCGGCAACACAGATACGCAGTATTTT. It translates to CASCPTSGNTDTQYF. V usage is TRBV27 and J usage is TRBJ2-3, with 9 bases aligning to TRBD2. V shed 8 bases and J 2 bases; nucleotides not matched to a gene: 8. There are 15 residues in the CDR3. Germline CDR1 reads MNHEY; CDR2 reads SMNVEV (reference sequence).

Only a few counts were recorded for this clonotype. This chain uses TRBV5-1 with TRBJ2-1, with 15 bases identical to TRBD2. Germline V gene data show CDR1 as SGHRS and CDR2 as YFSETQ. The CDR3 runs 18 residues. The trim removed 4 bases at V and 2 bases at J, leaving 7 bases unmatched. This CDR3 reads CASSNGLAGGPPYNEQFF. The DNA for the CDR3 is TGCGCCAGCAGCAACGGACTAGCGGGGGGGCCCCCCTACAATGAGCAGTTCTTC.

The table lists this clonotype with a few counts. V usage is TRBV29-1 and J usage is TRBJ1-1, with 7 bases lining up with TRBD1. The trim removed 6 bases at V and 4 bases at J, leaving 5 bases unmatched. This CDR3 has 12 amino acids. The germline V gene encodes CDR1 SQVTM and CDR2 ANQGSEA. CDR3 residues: CSVGSGGTEAFF. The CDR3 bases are TGCAGCGTGGGGTCAGGGGGCACTGAAGCTTTCTTT.

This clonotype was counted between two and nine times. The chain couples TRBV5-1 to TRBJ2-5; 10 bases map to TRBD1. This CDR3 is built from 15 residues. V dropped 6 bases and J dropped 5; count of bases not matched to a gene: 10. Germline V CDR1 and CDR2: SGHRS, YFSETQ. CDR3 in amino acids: CASTPGTGAVETQYF. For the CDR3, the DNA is TGCGCCAGCACCCCCGGGACAGGGGCTGTCGAGACCCAGTACTTC.

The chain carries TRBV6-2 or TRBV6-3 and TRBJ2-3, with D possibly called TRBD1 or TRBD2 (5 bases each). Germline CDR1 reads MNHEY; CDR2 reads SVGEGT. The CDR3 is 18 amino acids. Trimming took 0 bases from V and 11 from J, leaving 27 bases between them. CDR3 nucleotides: TGTGCCAGCAGTTACTCGATGGTAGCAGGGCCGGAGGAAGGTGAGCAGTATTTT. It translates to CASSYSMVAGPEEGEQYF.

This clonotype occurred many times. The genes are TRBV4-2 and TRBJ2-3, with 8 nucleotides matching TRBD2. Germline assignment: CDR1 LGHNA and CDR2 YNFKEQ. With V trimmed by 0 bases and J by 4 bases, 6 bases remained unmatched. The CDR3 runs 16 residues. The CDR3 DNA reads TGTGCCAGCAGCCAAGATATCGGGGGGGCTTCAGATACGCAGTATTTT. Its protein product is CASSQDIGGASDTQYF.

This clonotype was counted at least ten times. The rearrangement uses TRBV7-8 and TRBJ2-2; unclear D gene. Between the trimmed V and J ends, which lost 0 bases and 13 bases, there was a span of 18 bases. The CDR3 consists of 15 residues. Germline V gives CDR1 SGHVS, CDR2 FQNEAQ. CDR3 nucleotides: TGTGCCAGCAGCTTAGCGCGGTCTAGGCCTTGGGGGCTGTTTTTT. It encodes CASSLARSRPWGLFF.

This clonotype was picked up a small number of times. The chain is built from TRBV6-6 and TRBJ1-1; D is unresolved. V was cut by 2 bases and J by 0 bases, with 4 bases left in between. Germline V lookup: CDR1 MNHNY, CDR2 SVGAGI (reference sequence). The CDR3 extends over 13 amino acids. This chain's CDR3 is CASSYNVNTEAFF. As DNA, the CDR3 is TGTGCCAGCAGTTACAATGTGAACACTGAAGCTTTCTTT.

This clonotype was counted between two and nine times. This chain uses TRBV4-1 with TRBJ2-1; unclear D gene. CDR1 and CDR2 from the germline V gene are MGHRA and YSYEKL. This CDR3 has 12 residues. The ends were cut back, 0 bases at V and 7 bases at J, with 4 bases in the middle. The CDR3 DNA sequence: TGCGCCAGCAGCCAAGAGGGGAATGAGCAGTTCTTC. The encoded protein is CASSQEGNEQFF.

The CDR3 nucleotides are TGTGCCAGCTCACCAAGGCAGGGGGCCACCGGGGAGCTGTTTTTT. Translation: CASSPRQGATGELFF. The chain recombines TRBV18 with TRBJ2-2; 8 positions agree with TRBD1. Per germline, CDR1 KGHSH and CDR2 LQKENI. V trimming: 2 bases; J trimming: 4 bases; junction bases outside the gene matches: 3. The CDR3 covers 15 residues.

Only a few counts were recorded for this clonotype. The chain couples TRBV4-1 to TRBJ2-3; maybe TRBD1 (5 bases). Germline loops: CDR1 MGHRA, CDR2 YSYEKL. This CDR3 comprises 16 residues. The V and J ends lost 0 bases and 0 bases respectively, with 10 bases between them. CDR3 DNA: TGCGCCAGCAGCCAAGAAAAGACAGCTAGCACAGATACGCAGTATTTT. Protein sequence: CASSQEKTASTDTQYF.

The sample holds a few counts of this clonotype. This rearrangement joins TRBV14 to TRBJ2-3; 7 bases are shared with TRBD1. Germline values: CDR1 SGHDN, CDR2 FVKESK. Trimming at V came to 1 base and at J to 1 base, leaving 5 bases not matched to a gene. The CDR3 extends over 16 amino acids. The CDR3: CASSQVMQGGTDTQYF. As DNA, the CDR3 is TGTGCCAGCAGCCAAGTCATGCAGGGGGGCACAGATACGCAGTATTTT.

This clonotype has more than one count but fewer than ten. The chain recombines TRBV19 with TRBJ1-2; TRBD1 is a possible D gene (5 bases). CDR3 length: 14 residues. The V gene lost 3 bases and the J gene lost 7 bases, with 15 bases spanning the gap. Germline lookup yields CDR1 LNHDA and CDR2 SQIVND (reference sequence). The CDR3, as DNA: TGTGCCAGTAGTATGCCCCCCGTAGACAGTGGCTACACCTTC. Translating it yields CASSMPPVDSGYTF.

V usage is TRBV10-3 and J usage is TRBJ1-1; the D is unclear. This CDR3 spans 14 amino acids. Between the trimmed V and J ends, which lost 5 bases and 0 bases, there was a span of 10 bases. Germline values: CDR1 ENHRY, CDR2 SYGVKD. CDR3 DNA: TGTGCCATCAGTCATGAGGGAGTGAACACTGAAGCTTTCTTT. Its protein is CAISHEGVNTEAFF.

CDR3 region: CASSLGGGRADIQYF. In DNA, the CDR3 is TGTGCCAGCAGCTTAGGTGGAGGGAGGGCGGACATTCAGTACTTC. V and J are TRBV7-2 and TRBJ2-4; 7 bases are a match to TRBD2. V lost 1 base and J lost 8; bases outside the gene matches: 8. The CDR3 totals 15 residues. Germline-derived CDR1 and CDR2 are SGHTA and FQGNSA.

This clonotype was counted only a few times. The CDR3 sequence is CASNVGYNEQFF. CDR3 nucleotide sequence: TGTGCCAGCAACGTAGGTTACAATGAGCAGTTCTTC. The chain recombines TRBV7-9 with TRBJ2-1; no clear D. This CDR3 comprises 12 residues. Per the germline V gene, CDR1 is SEHNR and CDR2 is FQNEAQ (reference sequence). V was shortened by 7 bases and J by 4 bases, with 8 bases between the two germline ends.

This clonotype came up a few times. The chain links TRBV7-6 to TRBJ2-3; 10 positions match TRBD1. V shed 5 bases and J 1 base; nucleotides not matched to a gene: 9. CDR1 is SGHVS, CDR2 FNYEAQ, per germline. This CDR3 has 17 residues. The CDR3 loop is CASSHPHGTGGTDTQYF. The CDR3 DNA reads TGTGCCAGCAGCCATCCGCACGGGACAGGGGGCACAGATACGCAGTATTTT.

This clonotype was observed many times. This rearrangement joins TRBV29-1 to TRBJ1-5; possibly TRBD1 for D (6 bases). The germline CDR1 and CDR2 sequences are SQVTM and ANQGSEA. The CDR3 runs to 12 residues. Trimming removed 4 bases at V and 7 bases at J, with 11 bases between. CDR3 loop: CSVGDIGQPQHF. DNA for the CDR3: TGCAGCGTTGGGGACATTGGGCAGCCCCAGCATTTT. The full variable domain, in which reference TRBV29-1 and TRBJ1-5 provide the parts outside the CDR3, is SAVISQKPSRDICQRGTSLTIQCQVDSQVTMMFWYRQQPGQSLTLIATANQGSEATYESGFVIDKFPISRPNLTFSTLTVSNMSPEDSSIYLCSVGDIGQPQHFGDGTRLSIL.

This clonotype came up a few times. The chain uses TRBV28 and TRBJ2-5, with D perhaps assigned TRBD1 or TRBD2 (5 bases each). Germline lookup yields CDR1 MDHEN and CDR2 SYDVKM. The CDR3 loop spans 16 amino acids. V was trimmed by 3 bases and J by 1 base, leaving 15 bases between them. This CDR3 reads CASSFIFGTTQETQYF. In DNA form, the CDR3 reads TGTGCCAGCAGTTTTATCTTCGGGACGACCCAAGAGACCCAGTACTTC.

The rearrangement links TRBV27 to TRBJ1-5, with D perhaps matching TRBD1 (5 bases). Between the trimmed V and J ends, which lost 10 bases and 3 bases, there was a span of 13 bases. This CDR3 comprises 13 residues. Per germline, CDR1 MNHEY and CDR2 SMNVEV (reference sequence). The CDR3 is CATSGRHNQPQHF. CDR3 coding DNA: TGTGCCACCTCGGGGCGGCACAATCAGCCCCAGCATTTT.

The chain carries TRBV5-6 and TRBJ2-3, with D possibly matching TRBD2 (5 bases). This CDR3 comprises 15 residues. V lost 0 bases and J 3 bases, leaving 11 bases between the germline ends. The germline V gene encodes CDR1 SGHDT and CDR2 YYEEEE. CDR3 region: CASSLEGLATDTQYF. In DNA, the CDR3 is TGTGCCAGCAGCTTGGAGGGTTTAGCGACAGATACGCAGTATTTT.

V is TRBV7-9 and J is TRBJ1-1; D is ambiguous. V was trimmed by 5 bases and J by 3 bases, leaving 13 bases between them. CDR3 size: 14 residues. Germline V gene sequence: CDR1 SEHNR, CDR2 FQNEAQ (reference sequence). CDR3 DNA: TGTGCCAGCAGCGCCCTCGACCTGGACACTGAAGCTTTCTTT. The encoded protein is CASSALDLDTEAFF.

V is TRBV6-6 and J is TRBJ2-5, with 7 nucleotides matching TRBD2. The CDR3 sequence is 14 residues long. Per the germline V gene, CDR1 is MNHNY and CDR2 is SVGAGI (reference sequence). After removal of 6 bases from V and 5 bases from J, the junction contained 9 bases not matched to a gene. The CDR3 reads CASSLLRGGETQYF. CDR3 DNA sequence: TGTGCCAGCAGCCTACTACGCGGGGGTGAGACCCAGTACTTC.

The CDR3 coding sequence is TGTGCCAGCAGCTCCACTAGCGGGACCTACGAGCAGTACGTC. Its protein product is CASSSTSGTYEQYV. The chain employs TRBV7-9 and TRBJ2-7, with TRBD2 identical over 10 bases. The CDR3 is 14 residues long. The trim removed 4 bases at V and 2 bases at J, leaving 2 bases unmatched. Looked up from germline, CDR1 is SEHNR and CDR2 is FQNEAQ (reference sequence).

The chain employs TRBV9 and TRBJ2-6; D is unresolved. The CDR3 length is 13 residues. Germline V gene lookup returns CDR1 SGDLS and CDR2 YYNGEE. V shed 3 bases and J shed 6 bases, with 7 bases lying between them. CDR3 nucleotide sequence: TGTGCCAGCAGCGCACTCTCGGCCAACGTCCTGACTTTC. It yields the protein CASSALSANVLTF.

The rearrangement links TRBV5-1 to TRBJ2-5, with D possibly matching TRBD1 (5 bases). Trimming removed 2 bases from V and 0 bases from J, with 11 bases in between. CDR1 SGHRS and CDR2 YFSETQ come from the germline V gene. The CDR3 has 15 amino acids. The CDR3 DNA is TGCGCCAGCAGCTTTAGGGGTTCCCACCAAGAGACCCAGTACTTC. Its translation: CASSFRGSHQETQYF. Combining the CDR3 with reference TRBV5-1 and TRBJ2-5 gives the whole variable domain KAGVTQTPRYLIKTRGQQVTLSCSPISGHRSVSWYQQTPGQGLQFLFEYFSETQRNKGNFPGRFSGRQFSNSRSEMNVSTLELGDSALYLCASSFRGSHQETQYFGPGTRLLVL.